This T cell receptor beta chain derives from a study of glioma-infiltrating T cells after dendritic cell vaccination. Time point denoted: after dendritic cell vaccination, including at tumor progression/relapse. TCRB CDR3 was amplified from 2 ug genomic DNA or less. The method was immunoSEQ multiplex PCR; TCRdb's version includes in-frame clones alone and lacks a portion of them. The sample comprises around 92,000 clones, 80% of which are singletons, and roughly 5.5% rests with the top ten. This CDR3 is 17 amino acids long. Per the germline V gene, CDR1 is LGHNA and CDR2 is YNFKEQ. V was clipped by 4 bases and J by 1 base; unmatched bases: 4.

This TCR derives from a human donor with glioblastoma. Sample: blood, taken after dendritic cell vaccination. This chain connects TRBV4-2 to TRBJ2-1; 13 bases are shared with TRBD2. CDR3 sequence: CASSRTSGSVSYNEQFF. The CDR3 nucleotides read TGTGCCAGCAGCCGGACTAGCGGGAGTGTTTCCTACAATGAGCAGTTCTTC.